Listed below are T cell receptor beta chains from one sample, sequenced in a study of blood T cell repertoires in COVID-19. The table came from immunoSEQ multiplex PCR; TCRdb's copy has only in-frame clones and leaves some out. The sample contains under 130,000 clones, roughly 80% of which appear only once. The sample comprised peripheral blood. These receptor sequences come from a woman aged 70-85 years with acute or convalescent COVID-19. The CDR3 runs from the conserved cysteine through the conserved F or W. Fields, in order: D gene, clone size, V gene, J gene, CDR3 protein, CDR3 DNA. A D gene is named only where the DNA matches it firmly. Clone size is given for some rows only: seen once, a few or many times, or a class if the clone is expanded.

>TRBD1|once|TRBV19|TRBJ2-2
CASSGTGVTGELFF
TGTGCCAGTAGTGGGACAGGGGTAACCGGGGAGCTGTTTTTT
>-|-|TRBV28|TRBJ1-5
CASSLGWSQPQHF
TGTGCCAGCAGTTTAGGGTGGAGTCAGCCCCAGCATTTT
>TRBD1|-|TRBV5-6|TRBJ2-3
CASSYLGTGSGDTQYF
TGTGCCAGCAGCTATCTCGGGACAGGGAGTGGAGATACGCAGTATTTT
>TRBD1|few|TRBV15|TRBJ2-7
CATRAGTAYEQYF
TGTGCCACCAGGGCCGGGACAGCTTACGAGCAGTACTTC
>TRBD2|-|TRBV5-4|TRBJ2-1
CASSLAGLAGYNEQFF
TGTGCCAGCAGCTTAGCAGGACTAGCGGGATACAATGAGCAGTTCTTC
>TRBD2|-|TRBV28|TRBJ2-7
CASSLMRAGLGEQYF
TGTGCCAGCAGTTTAATGAGAGCGGGACTAGGGGAGCAGTACTTC
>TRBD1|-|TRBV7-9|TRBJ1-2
CASSLAGQGYGYTF
TGTGCCAGCAGCTTAGCTGGACAGGGATATGGCTACACCTTC
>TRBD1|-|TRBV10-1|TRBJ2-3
CASSEGDRGLGRDTQYF
TGCGCCAGCAGTGAAGGTGACAGGGGGCTAGGTCGAGATACGCAGTATTTT
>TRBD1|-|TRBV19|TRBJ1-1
CASSIGTGDSAFF
TGTGCCAGTAGTATCGGGACAGGGGATTCCGCTTTCTTT
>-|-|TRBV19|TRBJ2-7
CASSIGRGGYEQYF
TGTGCCAGTAGTATAGGGAGAGGGGGTTACGAGCAGTACTTC
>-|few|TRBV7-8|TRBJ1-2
CASSLGYPGEDYGYTF
TGTGCCAGCAGCTTAGGGTACCCGGGAGAGGACTATGGCTACACCTTC
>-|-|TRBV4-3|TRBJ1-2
CASSQDWGGRLNYGYTF
TGCGCCAGCAGCCAAGACTGGGGGGGACGGCTTAACTATGGCTACACCTTC
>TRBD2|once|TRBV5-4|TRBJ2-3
CASSLISGRSSDTQYF
TGTGCCAGCAGCTTGATCAGCGGGAGGAGCTCGGATACGCAGTATTTT
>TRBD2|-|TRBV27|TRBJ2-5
CASSLLGEGETQYF
TGTGCCAGCAGTTTATTGGGGGAGGGAGAGACCCAGTACTTC
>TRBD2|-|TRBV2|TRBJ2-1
CASLAGGIYNEQFF
TGTGCCAGCCTAGCGGGAGGGATATACAATGAGCAGTTCTTC
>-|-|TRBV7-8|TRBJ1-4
CASSLVAVGEKLFF
TGTGCCAGCAGCTTAGTGGCAGTTGGTGAAAAACTGTTTTTT
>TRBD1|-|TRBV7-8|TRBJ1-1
CASSPSGQYTEAFF
TGTGCCAGCAGCCCCTCGGGACAGTACACTGAAGCTTTCTTT
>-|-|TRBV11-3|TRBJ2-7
CASSLDRVDRGTTYEQYF
TGTGCCAGCAGCTTAGATAGGGTGGACAGAGGGACGACCTACGAGCAGTACTTC
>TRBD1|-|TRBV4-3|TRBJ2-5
CASSQTRGTERETQYF
TGCGCCAGCAGCCAAACAAGAGGGACAGAAAGAGAGACCCAGTACTTC
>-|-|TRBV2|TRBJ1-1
CASTVGHRNTEAFF
TGTGCCAGCACGGTGGGACATCGGAACACTGAAGCTTTCTTT
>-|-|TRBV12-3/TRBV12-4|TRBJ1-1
CASSSGFEAFF
TGTGCCAGCAGCTCAGGGTTTGAAGCTTTCTTT
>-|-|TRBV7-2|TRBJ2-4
CASSPGELALHF
TGTGCCAGCAGCCCCGGAGAGCTGGCCCTCCACTTC
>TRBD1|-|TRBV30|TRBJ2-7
CAWSRTGYSYEQYF
TGTGCCTGGAGCCGGACAGGGTACTCCTACGAGCAGTACTTC
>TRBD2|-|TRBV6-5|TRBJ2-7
CASSQPGTTKEQYF
TGTGCCAGCAGTCAACCCGGGACTACCAAAGAGCAGTACTTC
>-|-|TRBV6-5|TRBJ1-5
CASSALADSNQPQHF
TGTGCCAGCAGCGCCCTGGCGGATAGCAATCAGCCCCAGCATTTT
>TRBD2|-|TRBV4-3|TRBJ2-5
CASSQQNLFSGGPYEETQYF
TGCGCCAGCAGCCAACAAAACTTGTTTAGCGGGGGGCCTTACGAAGAGACCCAGTACTTC
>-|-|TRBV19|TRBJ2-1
CASSIPGVRDYNEQFF
TGTGCCAGTAGTATTCCCGGAGTCCGGGACTACAATGAGCAGTTCTTC
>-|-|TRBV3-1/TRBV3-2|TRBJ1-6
CASSHSGEGSPLHF
TGTGCCAGCAGCCATAGCGGGGAGGGTTCACCCCTCCACTTT
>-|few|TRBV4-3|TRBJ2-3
CASSQDVPPQGSLPLSTDTQYF
TGCGCCAGCAGCCAAGATGTCCCCCCTCAGGGTTCCCTTCCCCTTAGCACAGATACGCAGTATTTT
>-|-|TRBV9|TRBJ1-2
CASSVQGGGYTF
TGTGCCAGCAGCGTACAGGGAGGTGGCTACACCTTC
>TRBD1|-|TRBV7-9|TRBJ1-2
CASSPEGDRGLNYGYTF
TGTGCCAGCAGTCCTGAGGGGGACAGGGGGCTTAACTATGGCTACACCTTC
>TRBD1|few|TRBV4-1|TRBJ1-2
CASSRQEGPGQGANGYTF
TGCGCCAGCAGCCGCCAAGAGGGCCCGGGACAGGGGGCGAATGGCTACACCTTC
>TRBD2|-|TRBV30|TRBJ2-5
CAWSLTSGRTPLNF
TGTGCCTGGAGCCTAACTAGCGGGAGGACCCCTCTGAACTTC
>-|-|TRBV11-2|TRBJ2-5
CASSPPVSQTQYF
TGTGCCAGCAGCCCCCCCGTGAGCCAGACCCAGTACTTC
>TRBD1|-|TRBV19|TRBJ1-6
CASSMGTGPSPLHF
TGTGCCAGTAGTATGGGGACAGGACCTTCACCCCTCCACTTT
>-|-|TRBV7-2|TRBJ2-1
CASSPLGALMQDEQFF
TGTGCCAGCAGCCCCCTGGGGGCCCTCATGCAGGATGAGCAGTTCTTC
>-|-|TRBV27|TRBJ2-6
CASSELGGSGANVLTF
TGTGCCAGCTCGGAACTAGGGGGCTCTGGGGCCAACGTCCTGACTTTC
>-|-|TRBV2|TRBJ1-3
CASSSLRGSGNTIYF
TGTGCCAGCAGTAGCCTACGGGGCTCTGGAAACACCATATATTTT
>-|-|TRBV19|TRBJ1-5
CASSPGGAGAHQPQHF
TGTGCCAGTAGTCCGGGGGGGGCAGGGGCGCATCAGCCCCAGCATTTT
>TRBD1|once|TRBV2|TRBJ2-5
CASTEGRGQVVGETQYF
TGTGCCAGCACCGAAGGTAGAGGACAGGTCGTAGGGGAGACCCAGTACTTC
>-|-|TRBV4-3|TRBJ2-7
CASSPPTPQYF
TGCGCCAGCAGCCCTCCCACTCCGCAGTACTTC
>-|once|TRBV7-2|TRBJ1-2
CASSLGPGGGGYGYTF
TGTGCCAGCAGCTTAGGCCCCGGGGGGGGTGGCTATGGCTACACCTTC
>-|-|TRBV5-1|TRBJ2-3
CASSLGRYSGSNTQYF
TGCGCCAGCAGCTTGGGACGGTATTCGGGGTCCAATACGCAGTATTTT
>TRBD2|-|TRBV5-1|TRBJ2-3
CASSPLAGGSTDTQYF
TGCGCCAGCAGCCCGCTAGCGGGGGGCAGCACAGATACGCAGTATTTT
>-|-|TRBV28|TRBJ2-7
CASQRPTSEQYF
TGTGCCTCACAGCGGCCTACTAGCGAGCAGTACTTC
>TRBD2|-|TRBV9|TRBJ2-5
CASSGSSGRRETQYF
TGTGCCAGCAGCGGCAGTAGCGGGAGAAGAGAGACCCAGTACTTC
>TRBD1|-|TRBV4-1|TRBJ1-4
CASSQDRGQGNEKLFF
TGCGCCAGCAGCCAAGATAGGGGGCAGGGTAATGAAAAACTGTTTTTT
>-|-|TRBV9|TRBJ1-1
CASSPSGDLRAFF
TGTGCCAGCAGCCCCAGTGGGGACTTGCGAGCTTTCTTT
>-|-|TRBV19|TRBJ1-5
CASSIGTPHIYF
TGTGCCAGTAGTATAGGGACACCCCATATCTATTTT
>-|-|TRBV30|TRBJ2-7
CAWNRGSYAYEQYF
TGTGCCTGGAATAGGGGGTCCTACGCCTACGAGCAGTACTTC
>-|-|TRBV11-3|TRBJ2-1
CASSPRDYNEQFF
TGTGCCAGCAGCCCTCGGGACTACAATGAGCAGTTCTTC